This TCR beta chain is from a study of OX40 agonist ivuxolimab in advanced cancers. Whole-study context: Clinicians treated patients with ivuxolimab, an agonistic anti-OX40 (CD134) antibody. Partial responses, seen in three patients, involved one hepatocellular carcinoma and two cutaneous melanomas. Study-level results: The authors also found low normalized T-cell clonal expansion in some nonresponders. Relative to CD4+, CD8+ T cells held more expanded clones on average.

Here immunoSEQ multiplex PCR was the method, and the copy in TCRdb shows in-frame clones only, minus some. This sample has 80,000 or so clones; nearly 90% occur once, and the top ten carry around 2.6%. On this clone itself: Antigen unknown.

The CDR3 has 19 residues. Trimming shortened V by 4 bases and J by 1 base, and 20 bases separated the two germline ends. CDR1 and CDR2 (germline): LGHNA, YNFKEQ. Sequenced here: CD4+ or CD8+ T cells sorted from blood, sampled in a trial of the OX40 agonist ivuxolimab. This chain links TRBV4-2 with TRBJ2-6; D remains ambiguous. The origin of this receptor is an adult with an advanced solid tumor such as melanoma, head and neck, liver or kidney cancer. CDR3 in amino acids: CASSLEGPGVGSGANVLTF. In nucleotides, the CDR3 is TGTGCCAGCAGCCTTGAAGGGCCTGGAGTGGGATCTGGGGCCAACGTCCTGACTTTC.